Listed here is a single TCR beta chain. These data come from a study of T cell changes during pregnancy in multiple sclerosis. TCRdb's table, derived via immunoSEQ multiplex PCR, lists solely in-frame clones and lacks some. The sample consists of roughly 100,000 clones, 92% of them appearing once. Per germline, CDR1 MRHNA and CDR2 SNTAGT. CDR3 size: 15 residues. The trim removed 5 bases at V and 1 base at J, leaving 3 bases unmatched. The source of this sequence is a female donor with multiple sclerosis, enrolled in a pregnancy study. The sequenced sample was peripheral blood, obtained after pregnancy. The rearrangement links TRBV6-4 to TRBJ2-3; 10 positions match TRBD2. The CDR3 reads CASSLSGGGTDTQYF. CDR3 in DNA: TGTGCCAGCAGTCTCAGCGGGGGGGGCACAGATACGCAGTATTTT.